Listed below are T cell receptor beta chains from one sample, sequenced in a study of blood T cell repertoires in COVID-19. TCRdb keeps only in-frame clones here, not all; method: immunoSEQ multiplex PCR. Altogether about 380,000 clones are present, approximately 90% being singletons, with the ten largest covering about 1.1%. Sequenced: PBMCs or T cells enriched from blood (not recorded which). Receptor source: a woman under 30 who had recovered from COVID-19. CDR3s include the opening cysteine and the closing phenylalanine or tryptophan. Each record gives: clone size, CDR3 length, V gene, D gene, J gene, CDR3 DNA, CDR3 protein. D genes are given only for firm matches. The size entry is marked missing in some rows and otherwise reads once, few, many or a size class.

>few|14|TRBV11-3|.|TRBJ2-7
TGTGCCAGCAGCCCAGGACTGGGCCCCTACGAGCAGTACTTC
CASSPGLGPYEQYF
>.|17|TRBV7-6|TRBD2|TRBJ2-5
TGTGCCAGCAGCTTAACAGTCCCAGCGGGGTCCCCGGAGACCCAGTACTTC
CASSLTVPAGSPETQYF
>once|16|TRBV6-5|TRBD2|TRBJ2-1
TGTGCCAGCAGTTCCCGGACTAGCGGGGAGAACAATGAGCAGTTCTTC
CASSSRTSGENNEQFF
>.|13|TRBV19|.|TRBJ2-2
TGTGCCAGTAGGAAGCGTCCGGACGGGGAGCTGTTTTTT
CASRKRPDGELFF
>.|15|TRBV6-5|TRBD1|TRBJ2-7
TGTGCCAGCAGTACCAGGCAGGGGGCGCAGAACGAGCAGTACTTC
CASSTRQGAQNEQYF
>few|14|TRBV29-1|TRBD1|TRBJ1-2
TGCAGCGTTGAGGAGGGGGCGATGTACTATGGCTACACCTTC
CSVEEGAMYYGYTF
>.|15|TRBV7-3|TRBD1|TRBJ1-2
TGTGCCAGCAGCTCCGGCCCGGGACAGGCATATGGCTACACCTTC
CASSSGPGQAYGYTF
>few|17|TRBV15|.|TRBJ1-1
TGTGCCACCAGCAGAGAGAGAAGTCCAGGGCGGGGGGCTGAAGCTTTCTTT
CATSRERSPGRGAEAFF
>.|16|TRBV9|.|TRBJ1-6
TGTGCCAGCAGCGTAGCGCAGGGTATGGGGAATTCACCCCTCCACTTT
CASSVAQGMGNSPLHF
>.|16|TRBV2|TRBD1|TRBJ1-1
TGTGCCAGCAGTGCTGAGACAGGGGGCGCTTACACTGAAGCTTTCTTT
CASSAETGGAYTEAFF